This T cell receptor (beta chain) originates from a study of glioma-infiltrating T cells. Notes on this clonotype: Its antigen is unidentified. Compared with germline, one end of the junction differs, possibly owing to a read error.

Broader study findings: Non-neoplastic patients had below-expected tissue-blood divergence, while all gliomas exceeded expectation. Only very few CDR3 sequences appeared in both tissue and blood.

This CDR3 spans 15 amino acids. Germline values: CDR1 DFQATT, CDR2 SNEGSKA (reference sequence). Using RNA template, CDR3s of TCR alpha and beta were amplified with iRepertoire arm-PCR. Tissue mRNA or PBMC total RNA, roughly 100-400 ng, went into one-step reverse transcription and amplification. One entry per CDR3 protein, called by TCRdb with MiXCR from the multiplex PCR reads. The repertoire holds over 70,000 distinct CDR3 sequences, under 30% seen once, with 6.7% in the top ten. The rearrangement joins TRBV20-1 to TRBJ2-1; D is undetermined. The sequence came from a human donor with low-grade glioma or glioblastoma, undergoing nonglioma brain surgery, or in good health (not recorded which). Material for sequencing was glioma tissue, nonneoplastic brain tissue, or PBMCs (not recorded which). In nucleotides, the CDR3 is TGCAGTGCTAGATCCACTATGACCTCCTATAATGAGCAGTTCTTC. Protein: CSARSTMTSYNEQFF.